These T cell receptor beta chains were read from a single sample in a study of blood T cells in healthy people across ages. TCRdb independently ran MiXCR on the 5' RACE reads; one entry per CDR3 protein. The sample consists of about 930,000 distinct CDR3 sequences, 29% of them appearing once. These data were also reused for a study on T cells of mothers and their children.

Sequencing was carried out using blood. Every receptor here comes from a woman in her thirties or forties in good health. The CDR3 runs from the conserved cysteine through the conserved F or W. The order of the fields is D gene, V gene, J gene, clone size, CDR3 DNA, CDR3 protein. The D gene is left open where the match is weak. Where a row states a size, it is once, few, many or the class of an expanded clone; other rows omit it.

>TRBD1|TRBV5-1|TRBJ1-6|NA
TGCGCCAGCAGCCCGGACAGGGGTGCCTATAATTCACCCCTCCACTTT
CASSPDRGAYNSPLHF
>NA|TRBV19|TRBJ1-5|NA
TGTGCCAGCCTGGACCAGGGATATGGGCAGCCCCAGCATTTT
CASLDQGYGQPQHF
>TRBD1|TRBV5-1|TRBJ2-1|many
TGCGCCAGCAGCTTCAGTGGGACAGGGAGCTCCTACAATGAGCAGTTCTTC
CASSFSGTGSSYNEQFF
>NA|TRBV11-2|TRBJ2-1|NA
TGTGCCAGCAGCCATGGACCCGACAATGAGCAGTTCTTC
CASSHGPDNEQFF
>TRBD2|TRBV5-1|TRBJ2-1|NA
TGCGCCAGTAGACTAGCGGGAGGTGAGACTTACAATGAGCAGTTCTTC
CASRLAGGETYNEQFF
>NA|TRBV7-2|TRBJ2-7|NA
TGTGCCAGCAGCTTAGTTGTTGTGGACGGCCGTTGCTACGAGCAGTACTTC
CASSLVVVDGRCYEQYF
>NA|TRBV3-1|TRBJ1-1|few
TGTGCCAGCAGCGCCCTCGAGGGGCAGACTGAAGCTTTCTTT
CASSALEGQTEAFF
>NA|TRBV7-2|TRBJ2-7|few
TGTGCCAGCAGCTTGGCAGGTCGACAGGCGATCTACGAGCAGTACTTC
CASSLAGRQAIYEQYF
>TRBD1|TRBV5-6|TRBJ2-7|few
TGTGCCAGCAGGGATACAGGGGGGAATTACGAGCAGTACTTC
CASRDTGGNYEQYF
>NA|TRBV3-1|TRBJ2-1|NA
TGTGCCAGCAGCCCGACACGAGACTCCTACAATGAACAGTTCTTC
CASSPTRDSYNEQFF
>NA|TRBV7-9|TRBJ1-4|few
TGTGCCAGCAGCCCAACGCAGACCTCGAGAGAAAAACTGTTTTTT
CASSPTQTSREKLFF
>NA|TRBV10-2|TRBJ2-1|many
TGCGCCAGCAGTGAACTTCTTTACGGGGATGAGCAGTTCTTC
CASSELLYGDEQFF
>TRBD1|TRBV5-1|TRBJ2-7|once
TGCGCCAGCAGCGCCAGTACAGGGGGAACACTTGGCCACGAGCAGTACTTC
CASSASTGGTLGHEQYF
>NA|TRBV5-1|TRBJ1-2|NA
TGCGCCAGCAGCTCAAGGAAACCCGGGACGTATGGCTACACCTTC
CASSSRKPGTYGYTF
>NA|TRBV7-2|TRBJ2-5|few
TGTGCCAGCACCGCTCGGGGGCCAACCCAAGAGACCCAGTACTTC
CASTARGPTQETQYF
>NA|TRBV7-2|TRBJ1-2|many
TGTGCCAGCAGCTTAGGCCAGGGTTGGGGCTACACCTTC
CASSLGQGWGYTF
>NA|TRBV12-3/TRBV12-4|TRBJ2-7|few
TGTGCCAGCAGTTTCTCTAGCGTTCCCGAGCAGTACTTC
CASSFSSVPEQYF
>TRBD2|TRBV28|TRBJ2-3|NA
TGTGCCAGCAGTGACCGGGGGGGTGGAGATACGCAGTATTTT
CASSDRGGGDTQYF
>NA|TRBV29-1|TRBJ2-1|many
TGCAGCATCGAGCGAGACAACTACAATGAGCAGTTCTTC
CSIERDNYNEQFF
>NA|TRBV6-2/TRBV6-3|TRBJ1-2|many
TGTGCCAGCAGTTACCAAGGGATTGATGGCTACACCTTC
CASSYQGIDGYTF
>NA|TRBV18|TRBJ1-2|NA
TGTGCCAGCTCACCACAGGACAGTTCCTATGGCTACACCTTC
CASSPQDSSYGYTF
>TRBD1|TRBV30|TRBJ1-2|NA
TGTGCCTGGGGACAGGGGGGCGGCGGCTACACCTTC
CAWGQGGGGYTF
>TRBD1|TRBV28|TRBJ2-7|many
TGTGCCAGCAGGGACCGCCGGGACAGACCTTCTCAGGTTCCGTTGAACGAGCAGTACTTC
CASRDRRDRPSQVPLNEQYF
>NA|TRBV20-1|TRBJ1-2|few
TGCAGTGCTAGTTCCGCCCTTGGCTATGGCTACACCTTC
CSASSALGYGYTF
>NA|TRBV4-1|TRBJ1-2|NA
TGCGCCAGCAGCCAAGGCCCCCAGGCAGCTAACTATGGCTACACCTTC
CASSQGPQAANYGYTF
>TRBD1|TRBV19|TRBJ2-7|NA
TGTGCCAGTAGGCGGACAGGGGGCACGGACGTGCAGTACTTC
CASRRTGGTDVQYF
>NA|TRBV4-1|TRBJ1-2|few
TGCGCCAGCAGCCGCTCAGGACAGACAACTAACTATGGCTACACCTTC
CASSRSGQTTNYGYTF
>NA|TRBV12-3/TRBV12-4|TRBJ2-5|once
TGTGCCAGCAGTTGCAAGGGGCAGTACTTC
CASSCKGQYF
>TRBD1|TRBV6-5|TRBJ1-2|many
TGTGCCAGCAGACGTACAGGGGGCCTTCATGGCTACACCTTC
CASRRTGGLHGYTF
>NA|TRBV6-5|TRBJ2-1|NA
TGTGCCAGCAGTTACTCGACTTGGGGGTTAGATGAGCAGTTCTTC
CASSYSTWGLDEQFF
>TRBD1|TRBV4-3|TRBJ1-1|NA
TGCGCCAGCAGCCATGTTTCGGGACAGGGAGGCACTGAAGCTTTCTTT
CASSHVSGQGGTEAFF
>NA|TRBV19|TRBJ1-5|few
TGTGCCAGTAACCTATGGGGGGGCGCAAATCAGCCCCAGCATTTT
CASNLWGGANQPQHF
>NA|TRBV28|TRBJ1-2|NA
TGTGCCAGCAGGCAGCGGGGGGCCCTAGCCTATGGCTACACCTTC
CASRQRGALAYGYTF
>NA|TRBV19|TRBJ1-4|NA
TGTGCCAGTAGTTTAGGGGGGGATGAAAAACTGTTTTTT
CASSLGGDEKLFF
>NA|TRBV7-9|TRBJ1-1|NA
TGTGCCAGCAGCTCCGTTGGGGTCGACACTGAAGCTTTCTTT
CASSSVGVDTEAFF
>NA|TRBV18|TRBJ2-7|few
TGTGCCACTACGCCAGACAGACGAAACTACGAGCAGTACTTC
CATTPDRRNYEQYF
>NA|TRBV6-6|TRBJ2-1|NA
TGTGCCAGCAGTTACCGGGACACTTCCTACAATGAGCAGTTCTTC
CASSYRDTSYNEQFF
>NA|TRBV20-1|TRBJ2-5|NA
TGCAGTGCTAGAGGAATGGTGACACCCCAAGAGACCCAGTACTTC
CSARGMVTPQETQYF
>NA|TRBV7-2|TRBJ1-2|few
TGTGCCAGCAGCCCGCCACAGCCCTATGGCTACACCTTC
CASSPPQPYGYTF
>NA|TRBV14|TRBJ2-7|once
TGTGCCAGCAGCAACCTACAGGGTTGCGAGCAGTACTTC
CASSNLQGCEQYF
>TRBD2|TRBV5-1|TRBJ2-5|NA
TGCGCCAGCAGCAACGAAGCGGGGGATTTAAAAGAGACCCAGTACTTC
CASSNEAGDLKETQYF
>TRBD1|TRBV2|TRBJ2-1|many
TGTGCCAGCATTAAACAGGGGAAAAAGTCCTACAATGAGCAGTTCTTC
CASIKQGKKSYNEQFF
>TRBD1|TRBV4-1|TRBJ1-5|NA
TGCGCCAGCAGCCGGGACAGGGAAAGTGGCAAACTTAATCAGCCCCAGCATTTT
CASSRDRESGKLNQPQHF
>TRBD2|TRBV24-1|TRBJ2-5|many
TGTGCCACCAGTGAAGCAAGCGGGAACCAAGAGACCCAGTACTTC
CATSEASGNQETQYF
>NA|TRBV2|TRBJ2-5|NA
TGTGCCCGCTGTTTTTCGGGGCAAGAGACCCAGTACTTC
CARCFSGQETQYF
>NA|TRBV5-5|TRBJ2-3|many
TGTGCCAGCAGCTTGGATGGATATGGCACAGATACGCAGTATTTT
CASSLDGYGTDTQYF
>TRBD1|TRBV11-2|TRBJ1-2|many
TGTGCCAGCAGCCCCAGGGGGGGTGGCTACACCTTC
CASSPRGGGYTF
>NA|TRBV5-1|TRBJ2-1|NA
TGCGCCGGCAACTGGGACTACAATGAGCAGTTCTTC
CAGNWDYNEQFF